This T cell receptor (beta chain) appears in the sequencing data of a study of blood T cell repertoires in COVID-19. The wider study: The analysed material was cDNA or gDNA that came from T cells, B-cell-depleted T cells, or PBMCs.

V was pared by 6 bases and J by 6 bases, with 19 bases between. This CDR3 contains 15 residues. The germline V gene has CDR1 ENHRY and CDR2 SYGVKD. Authors' data handling: Estimated nucleated cell counts came from reference gene primer amplification. The method was immunoSEQ multiplex PCR; TCRdb's version includes in-frame clones alone and lacks a portion of them. V and J calls plus clone size are reproduced from that table; the DNA served to infer D and trimming. The sample contains about 110,000 clones, about 90% of which appear only once. The sequence was collected from a woman aged 25 to 39 with acute or convalescent COVID-19. The chain carries TRBV10-3 and TRBJ2-3, with a weak D call TRBD1 (6 bases). Sequencing was done on a sample of peripheral blood. CDR3 in DNA: TGTGCCATCAGCCTCGGCAGGGGCGATAGCGATACGCAGTATTTT. It is translated as CAISLGRGDSDTQYF.